This is a list of T cell receptor beta chains from one sample in a study of cytomegalovirus exposure and HLA in healthy donors. Clones were read by immunoSEQ multiplex PCR, and TCRdb kept only the in-frame ones, dropping some. This sample has approximately 190,000 clones; around 73% occur once, and the top ten carry over 2%. Sequencing was done on a sample of PBMCs. These TCRs come from a young woman in good health and CMV-seropositive. CDR3s leave out the opening cysteine and the closing phenylalanine or tryptophan. A D gene is named only where the DNA matches it firmly.

TRBD1,12,TRBJ2-7,TRBV5-1,ASSLAGTGGEQY
TRBD1,11,TRBJ2-3,TRBV11-2,ASRQDRADTQY
.,13,TRBJ1-1,TRBV7-2,ASSFSDWRNTEAF
TRBD2,13,TRBJ2-7,TRBV7-2,ASSLSTSGRYEQY
.,14,TRBJ2-7,TRBV21-1,ASSRVIVGHRYEQY
.,12,TRBJ2-7,TRBV28,ASSLSRTGSEQY
.,15,TRBJ1-3,TRBV5-4,ASSAGPGVSAPNTIY
TRBD2,13,TRBJ2-5,TRBV5-1,ASSDASGSQETQY
.,13,TRBJ1-2,TRBV18,ASSRQTVSNYGYT
.,12,TRBJ1-5,TRBV27,ATGRTGSNQPQH
TRBD1,12,TRBJ1-3,TRBV10-3,AISEDRVGNTIY
.,11,TRBJ1-1,TRBV4-3,ASSHRGGTEAF
.,13,TRBJ2-1,TRBV7-2,ASSLGGGEYNEQF
TRBD2,12,TRBJ2-1,TRBV5-1,ASSWGSGVNEQF
.,13,TRBJ2-7,TRBV6-1,ASKVTAMGLYEQY
.,13,TRBJ2-3,TRBV28,ASSLVLTNTDTQY
.,12,TRBJ1-6,TRBV28,ASSLYSYNSPLH
TRBD1,18,TRBJ2-6,TRBV2,ASSEPQTGTGVRGANVLT
.,11,TRBJ2-3,TRBV7-2,ASSLVGLNTQY
.,13,TRBJ2-1,TRBV15,ATSRAEVWGQLRF
TRBD2,15,TRBJ2-5,TRBV5-6,ASSHKLPSGGQETQY
.,13,TRBJ1-3,TRBV2,ASRIDGASGNTIY
TRBD1,12,TRBJ1-5,TRBV28,ASRQGRRGQPQH